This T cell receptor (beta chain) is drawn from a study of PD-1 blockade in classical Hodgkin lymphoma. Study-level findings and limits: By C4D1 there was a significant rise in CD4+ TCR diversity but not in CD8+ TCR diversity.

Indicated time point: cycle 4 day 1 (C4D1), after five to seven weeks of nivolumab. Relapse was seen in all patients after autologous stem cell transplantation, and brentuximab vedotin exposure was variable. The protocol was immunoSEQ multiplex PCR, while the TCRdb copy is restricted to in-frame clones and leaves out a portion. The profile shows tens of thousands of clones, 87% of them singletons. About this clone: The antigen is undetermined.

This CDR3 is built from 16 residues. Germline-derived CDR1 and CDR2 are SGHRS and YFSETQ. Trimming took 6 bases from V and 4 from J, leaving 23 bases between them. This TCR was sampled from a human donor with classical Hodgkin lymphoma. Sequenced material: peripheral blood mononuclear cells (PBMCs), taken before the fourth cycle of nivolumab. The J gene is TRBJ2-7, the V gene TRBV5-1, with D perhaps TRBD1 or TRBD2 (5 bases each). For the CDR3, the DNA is TGCGCCAGCAAAGAAGGGACCCATGGCGCTTCTTACGAGCAGTACTTC. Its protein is CASKEGTHGASYEQYF.